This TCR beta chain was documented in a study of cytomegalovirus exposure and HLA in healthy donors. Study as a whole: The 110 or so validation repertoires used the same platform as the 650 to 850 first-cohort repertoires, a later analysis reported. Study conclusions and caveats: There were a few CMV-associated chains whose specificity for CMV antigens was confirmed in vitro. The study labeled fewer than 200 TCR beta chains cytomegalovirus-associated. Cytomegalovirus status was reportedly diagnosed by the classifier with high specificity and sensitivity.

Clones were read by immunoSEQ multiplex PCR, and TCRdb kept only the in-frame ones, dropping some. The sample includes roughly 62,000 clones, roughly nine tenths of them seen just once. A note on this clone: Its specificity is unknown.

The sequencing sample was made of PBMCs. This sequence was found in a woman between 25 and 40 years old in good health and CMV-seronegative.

CDR3 bases: TGTGCCAGCAGCTCCCCCAACACAGATACGCAGTATTTT. Protein sequence: CASSSPNTDTQYF. The chain carries TRBV13 and TRBJ2-3; D remains ambiguous. Germline V gene data show CDR1 as PRHDT and CDR2 as FYEKMQ (reference sequence). Trimming removed 4 bases at V and 2 bases at J, with 7 bases between. This CDR3 has 13 amino acids.